This TCR beta chain was documented in a study of cytomegalovirus exposure and HLA in healthy donors. Notes on the study in general: Later genetic work tied a missense DCLRE1C variant to beta-chain V and J trimming. Rare TCR sequences predominated, though certain public TCRs were found in many donors.

PCR primers comprised 60 Vbeta and 13 Jbeta primers. Method: immunoSEQ multiplex PCR; TCRdb's copy keeps in-frame clones and lacks some. The data show 85,000 to 100,000 clones, under 85% seen once. CDR3 length equals 14 residues. V was trimmed by 3 bases and J by 1 base, leaving 9 bases between them. Germline values: CDR1 LNHNV, CDR2 YYDKDF (reference sequence). This clone was recorded once. Its matching antigen is unknown. The receptor's source is a female donor in good health and CMV-seropositive. This chain joins TRBV15 and TRBJ1-1; weak D call: TRBD1 (6 bases). Material: PBMCs. CDR3 in DNA: TGTGCCACCAGCAGGTGGACAGAGAACACTGAAGCTTTCTTT. Translating gives CATSRWTENTEAFF.